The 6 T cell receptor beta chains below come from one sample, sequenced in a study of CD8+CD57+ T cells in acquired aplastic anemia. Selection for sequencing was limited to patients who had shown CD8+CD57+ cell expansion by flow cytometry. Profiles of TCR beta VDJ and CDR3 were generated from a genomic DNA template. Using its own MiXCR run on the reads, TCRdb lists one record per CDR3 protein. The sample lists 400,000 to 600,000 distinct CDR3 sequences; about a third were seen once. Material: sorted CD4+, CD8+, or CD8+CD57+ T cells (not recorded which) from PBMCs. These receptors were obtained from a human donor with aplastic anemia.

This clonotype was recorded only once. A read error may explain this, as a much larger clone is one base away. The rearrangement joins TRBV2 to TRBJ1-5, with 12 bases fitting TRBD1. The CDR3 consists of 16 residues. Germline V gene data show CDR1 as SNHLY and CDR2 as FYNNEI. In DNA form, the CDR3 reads TGTGCCGGCAGTGAACTAGGGACAGGGGGCTTTCAGCCCCAGCATTTT. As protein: CAGSELGTGGFQPQHF. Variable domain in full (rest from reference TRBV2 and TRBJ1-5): EPEVTQTPSHQVTQMGQEVILRCVPISNHLYFYWYRQILGQKVEFLVSFYNNEISEKSEIFDDQFSVERPDGSNFTLKIRSTKLEDSAMYFCAGSELGTGGFQPQHFGDGTRLSIL.

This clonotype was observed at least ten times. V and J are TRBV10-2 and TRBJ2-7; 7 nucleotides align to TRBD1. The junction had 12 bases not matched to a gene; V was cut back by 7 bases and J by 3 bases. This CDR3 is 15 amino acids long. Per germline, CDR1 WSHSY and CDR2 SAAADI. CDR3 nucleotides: TGCGCCAGCAACCAACCGGGACAGAGACACTACGAGCAGTACTTC. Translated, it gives CASNQPGQRHYEQYF.

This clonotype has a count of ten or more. CDR3 nucleotide sequence: TGCGCCAGCAGTGCGACAGGGCCCAATGAGCAGTTCTTC. Translated: CASSATGPNEQFF. V usage is TRBV10-2 and J usage is TRBJ2-1, with 7 bases identical to TRBD1. Germline CDR1 WSHSY, CDR2 SAAADI. Trimming at V came to 4 bases and at J to 6 bases, leaving 3 bases not matched to a gene. The CDR3 contains 13 residues.

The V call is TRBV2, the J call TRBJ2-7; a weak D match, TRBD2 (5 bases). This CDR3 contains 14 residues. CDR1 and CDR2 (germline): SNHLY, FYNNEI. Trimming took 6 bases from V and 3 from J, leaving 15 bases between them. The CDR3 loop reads CASSPDAAGYEQYF. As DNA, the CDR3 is TGTGCCAGCAGCCCTGACGCCGCGGGCTACGAGCAGTACTTC.

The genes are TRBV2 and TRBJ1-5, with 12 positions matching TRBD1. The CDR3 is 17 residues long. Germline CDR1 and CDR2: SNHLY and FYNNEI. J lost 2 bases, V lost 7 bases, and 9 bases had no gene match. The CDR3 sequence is CASTGTGGPIGNQPQHF. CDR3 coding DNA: TGTGCCAGCACCGGGACAGGGGGCCCCATAGGCAATCAGCCCCAGCATTTT. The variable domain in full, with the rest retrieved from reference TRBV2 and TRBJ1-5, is EPEVTQTPSHQVTQMGQEVILRCVPISNHLYFYWYRQILGQKVEFLVSFYNNEISEKSEIFDDQFSVERPDGSNFTLKIRSTKLEDSAMYFCASTGTGGPIGNQPQHFGDGTRLSIL.

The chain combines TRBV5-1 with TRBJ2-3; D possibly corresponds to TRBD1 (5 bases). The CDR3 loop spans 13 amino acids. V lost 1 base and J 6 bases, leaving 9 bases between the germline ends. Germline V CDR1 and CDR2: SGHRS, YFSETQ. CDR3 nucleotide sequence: TGCGCCAGCAGCTTGAGGGGCCCCGATACGCAGTATTTT. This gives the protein CASSLRGPDTQYF.